This T cell receptor (beta chain) was captured by sequencing in a study of T cells in Graves' hyperthyroidism and ophthalmopathy. CDR3 length equals 16 residues. Germline-derived CDR1 and CDR2 are DFQATT and SNEGSKA (reference sequence). Trimming took 4 bases from V and 0 from J, leaving 18 bases between them. Amplification yielded TCR beta CDR3 regions, with RNA transcripts as the source. Carried out on the TCR CDR3, a first-round RT-PCR used the HTBI primer set. TCRdb re-called the multiplex PCR reads through MiXCR, storing one row per CDR3 protein. Among about 400,000 distinct CDR3 sequences listed, about 15% were seen once. This clonotype appeared many times.

The sample was blood. The clonotype was recovered from a woman under 40 with Graves' ophthalmopathy. This chain uses TRBV20-1 with TRBJ1-2, with D possibly TRBD1 on 6 matching bases. CDR3 in amino acids: CSAKPSGGKANYGYTF. The CDR3 DNA follows: TGCAGTGCTAAGCCCTCTGGGGGCAAGGCTAACTATGGCTACACCTTC.